This entry lists 14 T cell receptor beta chains sequenced from one sample in a study of breast tumors, draining lymph nodes, adjacent tissues. TCRdb redid the calling of the multiplex PCR reads with MiXCR, one entry per CDR3 protein. The sample holds some 22,000 distinct CDR3 sequences, 60% to 75% seen once. Sequenced material: tumor-adjacent breast tissue. The receptors were sampled from a female donor with breast cancer. Some clones in this sample may be carry-over from other donors' samples.

V usage is TRBV10-3 and J usage is TRBJ1-5, with D tentatively TRBD1 (5 bases). The CDR3 consists of 16 residues. Trimming pared 0 bases from V and 0 bases from J, leaving 9 bases between. Germline V lookup: CDR1 ENHRY, CDR2 SYGVKD. CDR3 sequence: CAISESAGNSNQPQHF. In DNA form, the CDR3 reads TGTGCCATCAGTGAGTCGGCAGGGAATAGCAATCAGCCCCAGCATTTT.

The genes are TRBV11-2 and TRBJ2-1, with 8 bases lining up with TRBD1. This CDR3 has 19 amino acids. Germline V CDR1 and CDR2: SGHAT, FQNNGV. The junction had 17 bases not matched to a gene; V was cut back by 5 bases and J by 2 bases. CDR3: CASSPGGREKFGTYNEQFF. In DNA form, the CDR3 reads TGTGCCAGCAGCCCAGGGGGCAGGGAGAAGTTTGGCACCTACAATGAGCAGTTCTTC.

This chain uses TRBV27 with TRBJ1-2; possible D gene TRBD1, 5 bases. The CDR3 spans 14 residues. Germline CDR1 is MNHEY and CDR2 is SMNVEV (reference sequence). The V end was cut by 3 bases, the J end by 8 bases, with 16 bases between. For the CDR3, the DNA is TGTGCCAGCAGTTTCGTCCCCGGGGGGGAAGGCTACACCTTC. Translated, it gives CASSFVPGGEGYTF.

The rearrangement joins TRBV3-1 to TRBJ2-6; TRBD1 aligns across 11 bases. J gave up 8 bases and V 5 bases, and 5 bases lay outside the gene matches. This CDR3 region has 15 residues. From germline, CDR1 is LGHDT and CDR2 YNNKEL (reference sequence). The CDR3 reads CASSWDRGITNVLTF. As DNA, the CDR3 is TGTGCCAGCAGCTGGGACAGGGGGATTACCAACGTCCTGACTTTC.

The chain uses TRBV27 and TRBJ1-6, with D possibly being TRBD1 (6 bases). CDR1 and CDR2 (germline): MNHEY, SMNVEV (reference sequence). This CDR3 is built from 13 residues. Trimming removed 7 bases from V and 7 bases from J, with 11 bases in between. This chain's CDR3 is CASTDRLNSPLHF. Here the CDR3 DNA reads TGTGCCAGCACCGACAGGCTAAATTCACCCCTCCACTTT.

The genes are TRBV6-5 and TRBJ2-2, with 7 bases fitting TRBD1. After removal of 6 bases from V and 4 bases from J, the junction contained 11 bases not matched to a gene. Germline CDR1 reads MNHEY; CDR2 reads SVGAGI. This CDR3 region has 16 residues. The CDR3 DNA reads TGTGCCAGCAGGACCCAGGGGGTTATAAGCACCGGGGAGCTGTTTTTT. It encodes CASRTQGVISTGELFF.

A few counts support this clonotype. The DNA of the CDR3 is TGCAGTGCTGTTCCCCTCACGACACCCCTCCACTTT. It is translated as CSAVPLTTPLHF. V and J are TRBV20-1 and TRBJ1-6; no clear D. The CDR3 length is 12 residues. With 5 bases removed from V and 11 bases from J, the gap between germline ends came to 13 bases. Germline V gene data show CDR1 as DFQATT and CDR2 as SNEGSKA (reference sequence).

V usage is TRBV2 and J usage is TRBJ2-7; TRBD1 might be the D (5 bases). Germline assignment: CDR1 SNHLY and CDR2 FYNNEI. CDR3 length: 13 residues. V was clipped by 2 bases and J by 10 bases, with 15 bases between them. DNA of the CDR3: TGTGCCAGCAGTGAACATTGGCGGACAAACCAGTACTTC. Translating it yields CASSEHWRTNQYF.

This clonotype was seen only a few times. The chain is built from TRBV12-3 or TRBV12-4 and TRBJ2-7; no clear D gene. V lost 4 bases and J lost 6, with 16 bases in between. The CDR3 has 14 amino acids. The CDR3 bases are TGTGCCAGCAGTTCCCTAGATGCTTCCCGCGAGCAGTACTTC. Protein product: CASSSLDASREQYF.

The chain recombines TRBV20-1 with TRBJ2-5; D gene uncertain. This CDR3 is built from 14 residues. V gave up 0 bases and J gave up 2 bases, with 10 bases separating them. The V gene's germline CDR1 is DFQATT and CDR2 SNEGSKA (reference sequence). The CDR3 reads CSARDPGLQETQYF. The CDR3 nucleotides are TGCAGTGCTAGAGATCCCGGGCTTCAAGAGACCCAGTACTTC.

The gene calls are TRBV12-3 or TRBV12-4 and TRBJ2-1, with 7 nucleotides matching TRBD2. The CDR3 consists of 18 residues. Losses at the gene ends were 2 bases for V and 0 bases for J; bases not matched to a gene: 10. Here the CDR3 reads CASSLWVAGAFSYNEQFF. For the CDR3, the DNA is TGTGCCAGCAGTTTATGGGTGGCGGGAGCCTTCTCCTACAATGAGCAGTTCTTC.

The CDR3 reads CASSLRTANTGELFF. DNA for the CDR3: TGTGCCAGCAGCCTCAGGACCGCGAACACCGGGGAGCTGTTTTTT. This chain links TRBV6-5 with TRBJ2-2, with no clear D. CDR1 is MNHEY, CDR2 SVGAGI, per germline. The CDR3 contains 15 residues. V was clipped by 6 bases and J by 0 bases, with 11 bases between them.

In this sample, this clonotype is medium-sized. The chain carries TRBV5-8 and TRBJ2-7, with 7 bases fitting TRBD1. Germline CDR1 reads SGHTS; CDR2 reads YDEGEE. V dropped 5 bases and J dropped 2; count of bases not matched to a gene: 7. The CDR3 extends over 14 amino acids. CDR3 sequence: CASRSTGRTYEQYF. The CDR3 nucleotides read TGTGCCAGCAGATCGACAGGGCGTACCTACGAGCAGTACTTC.

The rearrangement uses TRBV7-9 and TRBJ2-3, with D hard to call. The ends were cut back, 10 bases at V and 2 bases at J, with 16 bases in the middle. The CDR3 is 14 amino acids. CDR1 is SEHNR, CDR2 FQNEAQ, per germline (reference sequence). The CDR3 nucleotides read TGTGCCATCCCGAGTGACAAGATCACAGATACGCAGTATTTT. This gives the protein CAIPSDKITDTQYF.